The entry that follows covers one TCR beta chain sequence. Its matching antigen is unknown. This entry belongs to a study of cytomegalovirus exposure and HLA in healthy donors. Study background: Among the approximately 420 donors who were genotyped, over 70% fell in the genetic ancestry cluster that is associated with self-reported Caucasian donors. Study observations and caveats: Specificity for CMV antigens was confirmed in vitro for three of the CMV-associated chains.

PCR was performed using 60 Vbeta and 13 Jbeta primers. Clones were read by immunoSEQ multiplex PCR, and TCRdb kept only the in-frame ones, dropping some. Seen here are approximately 95,000 clones, around 80% observed once, and the top ten hold approximately 10%. CDR3 length: 15 amino acids. V lost 1 base to trimming and J lost 0 bases; unmatched junction nucleotides: 3. Germline V gene lookup returns CDR1 MDHEN and CDR2 SYDVKM. The chain recombines TRBV28 with TRBJ2-7, with 7 bases lining up with TRBD1. The specimen sequenced was PBMCs. This TCR came from a man between 18 and 35 years old in good health and CMV-seropositive. The CDR3, as DNA: TGTGCCAGCAGTTTATTAGGGGGCCGCTCCTACGAGCAGTACTTC. Translating it yields CASSLLGGRSYEQYF.